This TCR beta chain was captured by sequencing in a study of regulatory T cells in long-lasting Graves disease. This clonotype has only a few counts. In germline, CDR1 is SNHLY, CDR2 FYNNEI. The V gene end was trimmed by 6 bases and the J gene end by 0 bases; junction bases not matched to a gene: 17. The length of the CDR3 is 20 residues. Sample time point: newly diagnosed GD, antithyroid drugs for less than 3 months. PBMC-derived RNA was used for the TCR library. Construction of TCR beta libraries relied on iRepertoire HTBI primers and on Arm-PCR targeting CDR3 regions. MiXCR, run by TCRdb on the multiplex PCR reads, gives a single entry per CDR3 protein. In the table there are approximately 400,000 distinct CDR3 sequences, around 14% of which are singletons. This sample also belongs to another study, concerning T cells in Graves' hyperthyroidism and ophthalmopathy.

Sample: peripheral blood mononuclear cells (PBMCs), taken at new diagnosis, from a patient treated with antithyroid drugs. This TCR derives from a woman aged 30 to 39 with Graves disease. This chain connects TRBV2 to TRBJ2-4, with 10 bases matching TRBD2. Written as DNA, the CDR3 is TGTGCCAGCAGCCATAACAGCCCTAGCGGGAGTTGGCTAGCCAAAAACATTCAGTACTTC. It codes for CASSHNSPSGSWLAKNIQYF.